The 26 T cell receptor beta chains presented below share a single source sample, sequenced in a study of blood T cell repertoires in COVID-19. Assay used: immunoSEQ multiplex PCR; TCRdb lists only in-frame clones, some missing. The profile shows some 160,000 clones, less than 90% of them singletons. Material: peripheral blood. The receptors shown here come from an older woman with acute or convalescent COVID-19.

This chain links TRBV9 with TRBJ1-3, with D perhaps TRBD1 (6 bases). The ends were cut back, 4 bases at V and 4 bases at J, with 15 bases in the middle. This CDR3 contains 15 residues. Germline values: CDR1 SGDLS, CDR2 YYNGEE. The CDR3 here is CASSTAGARGNTIYF. The CDR3 DNA reads TGTGCCAGCAGCACCGCAGGGGCACGCGGAAACACCATATATTTT.

This clone was seen a handful of times. The chain uses TRBV5-1 and TRBJ1-2; perhaps TRBD1 as D (5 bases). Germline V lookup: CDR1 SGHRS, CDR2 YFSETQ. Trimming stripped 0 bases from V and 2 bases from J, with 5 bases between. This CDR3 contains 13 residues. The CDR3 loop is CASSLDRNYGYTF. In nucleotides, the CDR3 is TGCGCCAGCAGCTTGGACAGGAACTATGGCTACACCTTC.

The V gene is TRBV4-1, the J gene TRBJ2-6; no clear D. Germline CDR1 MGHRA, CDR2 YSYEKL. V lost 2 bases, J lost 4 bases, and 15 bases lay in between. This CDR3 contains 17 residues. Here the CDR3 DNA reads TGCGCCAGCAGCCAATTTTATGTGGTTAGCGGGGCCAACGTCCTGACTTTC. It specifies CASSQFYVVSGANVLTF.

This clone was detected only once. The rearrangement joins TRBV12-3 or TRBV12-4 to TRBJ1-1; D ambiguous. The V end was cut by 4 bases, the J end by 7 bases, with 13 bases between. The CDR3 has 13 amino acids. The CDR3 DNA is TGTGCCAGCAGTTCGCCAACGGTCGGTGAAGCTTTCTTT. Protein sequence: CASSSPTVGEAFF.

This chain joins TRBV7-2 and TRBJ1-6, with 7 bases aligning to TRBD1. V lost 1 base and J lost 14; bases outside the gene matches: 11. The CDR3 covers 15 residues. In germline, CDR1 is SGHTA, CDR2 FQGNSA. CDR3 nucleotides: TGTGCCAGCAGCTTAGGACAGGGACCTGGTTGGGCCCTCCACTTT. Protein product: CASSLGQGPGWALHF.

The gene calls are TRBV5-1 and TRBJ2-5; perhaps TRBD2 as D (6 bases). The germline gives CDR1 SGHRS, CDR2 YFSETQ. V lost 2 bases, J lost 2 bases, and 13 bases lay in between. The CDR3 has 15 residues. CDR3 residues: CASSFFPSEQETQYF. Written as DNA, the CDR3 is TGCGCCAGCAGCTTCTTCCCTAGCGAACAAGAGACCCAGTACTTC.

This clone was seen just once. The J gene is TRBJ1-2, the V gene TRBV4-1; tentative D call: TRBD1 (5 bases). Germline-derived CDR1 and CDR2 are MGHRA and YSYEKL. The CDR3 totals 15 residues. V shed 0 bases and J shed 1 base, with 9 bases lying between them. DNA for the CDR3: TGCGCCAGCAGCCAAGAGACAGATTATAACTATGGCTACACCTTC. As protein: CASSQETDYNYGYTF.

For the CDR3, the DNA is TGTGCCAGCAGCCAAGAAGAAGGGGGCCCATCCCATTTT. Amino acid sequence: CASSQEEGGPSHF. The chain combines TRBV4-2 with TRBJ1-5, with TRBD1 matching 7 bases. The germline V gene encodes CDR1 LGHNA and CDR2 YNFKEQ. The length of the CDR3 is 13 residues. The J segment lost 16 bases and the V segment lost 0 bases, leaving 9 bases of the junction unmatched.

This clone occurred a few times. V is TRBV12-3 or TRBV12-4 and J is TRBJ1-4; D is undetermined. The CDR3 has 13 amino acids. Trimming removed 3 bases at V and 4 bases at J, with 6 bases between. Here the CDR3 DNA reads TGTGCCAGCAGTTTGCAGGTTAATGAAAAACTGTTTTTT. This sequence encodes CASSLQVNEKLFF.

The chain recombines TRBV11-2 with TRBJ2-1; 12 nucleotides line up with TRBD2. The junction had 8 bases not matched to a gene; V was cut back by 3 bases and J by 8 bases. Per the germline V gene, CDR1 is SGHAT and CDR2 is FQNNGV. The CDR3 sequence is 16 residues long. The CDR3 spells CASSFPRLAGVDEQFF. The CDR3 bases are TGTGCCAGCAGCTTCCCCCGACTAGCGGGAGTGGATGAGCAGTTCTTC.

This sequence joins TRBV2 and TRBJ1-1; a weak D match, TRBD1 (5 bases). Germline V gene lookup returns CDR1 SNHLY and CDR2 FYNNEI. V was clipped by 2 bases and J by 8 bases, with 9 bases between them. The CDR3 contains 12 residues. The CDR3 spells CASSESGIEAFF. CDR3 sequence (DNA): TGTGCCAGCAGTGAATCAGGGATCGAAGCTTTCTTT.

This clone was counted a few times. The rearrangement joins TRBV6-5 to TRBJ2-1; 15 positions agree with TRBD2. Looked up from germline, CDR1 is MNHEY and CDR2 is SVGAGI. CDR3 length: 15 amino acids. Unmatched junction bases numbered 3, after V lost 4 bases and J lost 8 bases. The CDR3 DNA reads TGTGCCAGCAGTTGGACTAGCGGGAGGGATTATGAGCAGTTCTTC. This encodes CASSWTSGRDYEQFF.

This clone appeared a single time. The chain joins TRBV5-4 to TRBJ2-2, with a tentative D call TRBD1 (6 bases). Trimming took 0 bases from V and 5 from J, leaving 11 bases between them. Germline CDR1 is SGHNT and CDR2 is YYREEE (reference sequence). The CDR3 contains 15 residues. CDR3 nucleotides: TGTGCCAGCAGCTTGGCCGGCAGGGGAACCGGGGAGCTGTTTTTT. It codes for CASSLAGRGTGELFF.

The chain uses TRBV7-2 and TRBJ2-7, with a weak D call TRBD2 (6 bases). Germline lookup yields CDR1 SGHTA and CDR2 FQGNSA. This CDR3 region has 16 residues. The germline V and J ends were trimmed by 2 bases and 0 bases, with 14 bases remaining between them. CDR3 loop: CASSLLGLQSSYEQYF. The CDR3 nucleotides are TGTGCCAGCAGCTTACTGGGACTCCAGAGCTCCTACGAGCAGTACTTC.

J is TRBJ2-1 and V is TRBV15, with 7 bases that match TRBD1. This CDR3 comprises 13 residues. Trimming removed 3 bases from V and 7 bases from J; junction bases left unmatched: 3. Germline CDR1 LNHNV, CDR2 YYDKDF (reference sequence). CDR3 sequence reads: CATSRVQGNEQFF. The CDR3 coding sequence is TGTGCCACCAGCAGGGTACAGGGGAATGAGCAGTTCTTC.

This sequence joins TRBV14 and TRBJ1-1, with 8 nucleotides matching TRBD1. V shed 4 bases and J 7 bases; nucleotides not matched to a gene: 14. From germline, CDR1 is SGHDN and CDR2 FVKESK. The CDR3 runs 16 residues. In DNA form, the CDR3 reads TGTGCCAGCAGCCCCTTCCCGGGACAGGCGGAGGGTGAAGCTTTCTTT. It codes for CASSPFPGQAEGEAFF.

This chain links TRBV11-3 with TRBJ2-7, with 7 bases that match TRBD1. The J segment lost 2 bases and the V segment lost 1 base, leaving 5 bases of the junction unmatched. The CDR3 sequence is 15 residues long. Germline lookup yields CDR1 SGHNT and CDR2 YENEEA. The DNA of the CDR3 is TGTGCCAGCAGCTTAGCGAGGGGACAGCCCTACGAGCAGTACTTC. Its translation is CASSLARGQPYEQYF.

The chain has TRBV4-2 and TRBJ1-1; no definite D call. This CDR3 has 15 amino acids. Trimming pared 0 bases from V and 6 bases from J, leaving 14 bases between. Germline V gene lookup returns CDR1 LGHNA and CDR2 YNFKEQ. In DNA form, the CDR3 reads TGTGCCAGCAGCCAAGATCCCGGGTACGACGCTGAAGCTTTCTTT. Translating gives CASSQDPGYDAEAFF.

The V gene is TRBV13, the J gene TRBJ1-3; tentatively, D is TRBD1 (5 bases). Germline V gives CDR1 PRHDT, CDR2 FYEKMQ (reference sequence). V lost 5 bases, J lost 3 bases, and 17 bases lay in between. This CDR3 is built from 16 residues. CDR3 sequence reads: CASSGGGTPFGNTIYF. Written as DNA, the CDR3 is TGTGCCAGCAGCGGCGGGGGGACCCCCTTTGGAAACACCATATATTTT.

The chain carries TRBV4-1 and TRBJ1-3; no definite D call. Germline CDR1 MGHRA, CDR2 YSYEKL. The CDR3 covers 18 residues. The V end was cut by 4 bases, the J end by 4 bases, with 23 bases between. The DNA for the CDR3 is TGCGCCAGCAGCCCCTCCCCTACCCGATCCCCAGGCGGAAACACCATATATTTT. It translates to CASSPSPTRSPGGNTIYF.

The chain links TRBV9 to TRBJ1-4; no firm D call. The CDR3 length is 14 residues. V dropped 0 bases and J dropped 7 bases, with 10 bases sitting between them. Per germline, CDR1 SGDLS and CDR2 YYNGEE. CDR3 sequence: CASSVASGGEKLFF. The DNA for the CDR3 is TGTGCCAGCAGCGTAGCAAGTGGAGGTGAAAAACTGTTTTTT.

The chain has TRBV29-1 and TRBJ1-1; TRBD1 agrees at 9 bases. The CDR3 consists of 13 residues. V shed 4 bases and J 4 bases; nucleotides not matched to a gene: 4. Germline lookup yields CDR1 SQVTM and CDR2 ANQGSEA. CDR3 bases: TGCAGCGTTGGCCGGGACAGGGTCACTGAAGCTTTCTTT. This sequence encodes CSVGRDRVTEAFF.

The rearrangement uses TRBV14 and TRBJ1-5; tentatively, D is TRBD1 (6 bases). Germline V gene lookup returns CDR1 SGHDN and CDR2 FVKESK. The CDR3 extends over 17 amino acids. V shed 3 bases and J shed 6 bases, with 21 bases lying between them. The DNA for the CDR3 is TGTGCCAGCAGCCATAGCAACAGGGTTAAGAGTGGTCAGCCCCAGCATTTT. This encodes CASSHSNRVKSGQPQHF.

The chain joins TRBV2 to TRBJ1-1, with D uncertain. Germline V CDR1 and CDR2: SNHLY, FYNNEI. CDR3 size: 12 residues. Trimming stripped 6 bases from V and 10 bases from J, with 15 bases between. In DNA, the CDR3 is TGTGCCAGCAGGGCAGCTGAGCAGCGAGCTTTCTTT. Amino acids: CASRAAEQRAFF.

The chain combines TRBV6-2 or TRBV6-3 with TRBJ1-5, with TRBD1 identical over 10 bases. Germline V lookup: CDR1 MNHEY, CDR2 SVGEGT. Germline trimming cut 2 bases from V and 5 bases from J; bases unmatched to any gene: 15. This CDR3 spans 19 amino acids. The CDR3 reads CASSYLGTGATAGDQPQHF. CDR3 in DNA: TGTGCCAGCAGTTACCTTGGGACAGGGGCCACGGCCGGCGATCAGCCCCAGCATTTT.

V gene TRBV6-5 combines with J gene TRBJ2-7; 8 nucleotides line up with TRBD2. V trimming: 7 bases; J trimming: 4 bases; junction bases outside the gene matches: 6. Germline assignment: CDR1 MNHEY and CDR2 SVGAGI. This CDR3 has 13 residues. The CDR3 nucleotides are TGTGCCAGCACACCCGGCGGGGGGTACGAGCAGTACTTC. It is translated as CASTPGGGYEQYF.